The rows below give T cell receptor beta chains drawn from one sample of a study of blood T cells in healthy people across ages. TCRdb reanalysed the 5' RACE reads using MiXCR and keeps one entry per CDR3 protein. The table has roughly 1.5 million distinct CDR3 sequences, 40% to 45% seen once. Sequencing was performed on blood. These TCRs come from a young woman in good health. Both conserved end residues are part of each CDR3. The order of the fields is J gene, CDR3 length, D gene, V gene, clone size, CDR3 DNA, CDR3 protein. A D gene is named only where the DNA matches it firmly. Clone size is shown for a subset of rows, as once, few, many or a class of expanded clone.

j_gene: TRBJ2-1; len: 15; d_gene: NA; v_gene: TRBV28; abundance: NA; CDR3nt: TGTGCCAGCAGTCCCCGTCCTACAGGGTTCAGCGAGCAGTTCTTC; CDR3aa: CASSPRPTGFSEQFF
j_gene: TRBJ2-7; len: 16; d_gene: NA; v_gene: TRBV11-1; abundance: NA; CDR3nt: TGTGCCAGCAGCTTAGGATTGGCCGATGCTACGAGGGAGCAGTACTTC; CDR3aa: CASSLGLADATREQYF
j_gene: TRBJ1-2; len: 13; d_gene: NA; v_gene: TRBV20-1; abundance: NA; CDR3nt: TGCAGTGCTAGCCCGCCAGGGCCCTATGGCTACACCTTC; CDR3aa: CSASPPGPYGYTF
j_gene: TRBJ1-1; len: 13; d_gene: NA; v_gene: TRBV28; abundance: NA; CDR3nt: TGTGCCAGCTATTCCACAGGGCGCGCTGAAGCTTTCTTT; CDR3aa: CASYSTGRAEAFF
j_gene: TRBJ2-3; len: 14; d_gene: NA; v_gene: TRBV7-9; abundance: many; CDR3nt: TGTGCCAGCAGCTTTAGCGGAGGGGGAGATACGCAGTATTTT; CDR3aa: CASSFSGGGDTQYF
j_gene: TRBJ1-1; len: 15; d_gene: NA; v_gene: TRBV25-1; abundance: once; CDR3nt: TGTGCCAGCAGTGAATTGGGGACAAAAGACACTGAAGCTTTCTTT; CDR3aa: CASSELGTKDTEAFF
j_gene: TRBJ2-5; len: 15; d_gene: NA; v_gene: TRBV3-1; abundance: NA; CDR3nt: TGTGCCAACAGCCAAGATCAGGCCAGGGTCAATGAGCAGTACTTC; CDR3aa: CANSQDQARVNEQYF
j_gene: TRBJ1-5; len: 16; d_gene: NA; v_gene: TRBV12-3/TRBV12-4; abundance: NA; CDR3nt: TGTGCCAGCAGTCAAAACCAGGGACGGGGCAATCAGCCCCAGCATTTT; CDR3aa: CASSQNQGRGNQPQHF
j_gene: TRBJ2-7; len: 16; d_gene: NA; v_gene: TRBV5-1; abundance: NA; CDR3nt: TGCGCCAGCAGCAAGGACGGGGACGCCTACTCCTACGAGCAGTACTTC; CDR3aa: CASSKDGDAYSYEQYF
j_gene: TRBJ2-1; len: 16; d_gene: TRBD2; v_gene: TRBV6-5; abundance: NA; CDR3nt: TGTGCCAGCAGTTACCAGATTAGCGGGAGGGCGACTGAGCAGTTCTTC; CDR3aa: CASSYQISGRATEQFF
j_gene: TRBJ1-5; len: 16; d_gene: TRBD1; v_gene: TRBV12-3/TRBV12-4; abundance: NA; CDR3nt: TGTGCCAGCAGTTTTGGAGCCGGGACAGTAAATCAGCCCCAGCATTTT; CDR3aa: CASSFGAGTVNQPQHF
j_gene: TRBJ1-1; len: 15; d_gene: NA; v_gene: TRBV4-3; abundance: NA; CDR3nt: TGCGCCAGCAGCCAGGCCGACACGCCAAACACTGAAGCTTTCTTT; CDR3aa: CASSQADTPNTEAFF
j_gene: TRBJ1-2; len: 14; d_gene: NA; v_gene: TRBV4-3; abundance: NA; CDR3nt: TGCGCCAGCAGCCAAGACGACCATCGGGGCGGCTACACCTTC; CDR3aa: CASSQDDHRGGYTF
j_gene: TRBJ1-4; len: 16; d_gene: TRBD1; v_gene: TRBV7-8; abundance: few; CDR3nt: TGTGCCAGCAGTGGACAGGGGGCGGCAACTAATGAAAAACTGTTTTTT; CDR3aa: CASSGQGAATNEKLFF
j_gene: TRBJ2-3; len: 16; d_gene: NA; v_gene: TRBV27; abundance: NA; CDR3nt: TGTGCCAGCAGTTTATATGTCTCGGGGCGCACAGATACGCAGTATTTT; CDR3aa: CASSLYVSGRTDTQYF
j_gene: TRBJ2-5; len: 8; d_gene: NA; v_gene: TRBV28; abundance: NA; CDR3nt: TGTGCCAGCAGTCCCCGGTACTTC; CDR3aa: CASSPRYF
j_gene: TRBJ2-5; len: 14; d_gene: NA; v_gene: TRBV9; abundance: NA; CDR3nt: TGTGCCAGCAGCGTAGGGGCTACCCAAGAGACCCAGTACTTC; CDR3aa: CASSVGATQETQYF
j_gene: TRBJ2-7; len: 13; d_gene: NA; v_gene: TRBV6-6; abundance: once; CDR3nt: TGTGCCAGCAGCCCGACGGGGGCGTTTGAGCAGTACTTC; CDR3aa: CASSPTGAFEQYF
j_gene: TRBJ2-3; len: 12; d_gene: NA; v_gene: TRBV11-2; abundance: few; CDR3nt: TGTGCCAGCAGATGGCGGTCAGATACGCAGTATTTT; CDR3aa: CASRWRSDTQYF
j_gene: TRBJ1-4; len: 11; d_gene: NA; v_gene: TRBV6-6; abundance: many; CDR3nt: TGTGCCAGCAGTTACGGGGAAAAACTGTTTTTT; CDR3aa: CASSYGEKLFF
j_gene: TRBJ2-7; len: 11; d_gene: NA; v_gene: TRBV20-1; abundance: few; CDR3nt: TGCAGTGCCCCATACAGGGACGAGCAGTACTTC; CDR3aa: CSAPYRDEQYF
j_gene: TRBJ1-4; len: 15; d_gene: NA; v_gene: TRBV7-9; abundance: NA; CDR3nt: TGTGCCAGCAGCTCAGAACACGCAACTAATGAAAAACTGTTTTTT; CDR3aa: CASSSEHATNEKLFF
j_gene: TRBJ2-7; len: 16; d_gene: TRBD1; v_gene: TRBV7-9; abundance: NA; CDR3nt: TGTGCCAGCAGCTTAGTCGGGGGACAGGGGTTTTACGAGCAGTACTTC; CDR3aa: CASSLVGGQGFYEQYF
j_gene: TRBJ2-1; len: 14; d_gene: TRBD2; v_gene: TRBV29-1; abundance: few; CDR3nt: TGCAGCGCTTCTAGCGGGAGGTCCTACAATGAGCAGTTCTTC; CDR3aa: CSASSGRSYNEQFF
j_gene: TRBJ2-3; len: 14; d_gene: NA; v_gene: TRBV20-1; abundance: NA; CDR3nt: TGCAGTGCTAGGGGGGGATTCTTCACAGATACGCAGTATTTT; CDR3aa: CSARGGFFTDTQYF
j_gene: TRBJ2-7; len: 15; d_gene: NA; v_gene: TRBV4-1; abundance: NA; CDR3nt: TGCGCCAGCAGCCAAGACGGACGAGCCTCCTACGAGCAGTACTTC; CDR3aa: CASSQDGRASYEQYF
j_gene: TRBJ2-7; len: 15; d_gene: NA; v_gene: TRBV5-1; abundance: few; CDR3nt: TGCGCCAGCAGCACACAAACAACTACAGCCAACGAGCAGTACTTC; CDR3aa: CASSTQTTTANEQYF
j_gene: TRBJ2-5; len: 16; d_gene: TRBD1; v_gene: TRBV4-3; abundance: few; CDR3nt: TGCGCCAGCAGCCAAGATCGATCAGGGGGCAGAGAGACCCAGTACTTC; CDR3aa: CASSQDRSGGRETQYF
j_gene: TRBJ1-2; len: 16; d_gene: TRBD1; v_gene: TRBV7-2; abundance: NA; CDR3nt: TGTGCCAGCAGCTGGAGACAGGGGGCGGGGGAAGATGGCTGCACCTTC; CDR3aa: CASSWRQGAGEDGCTF
j_gene: TRBJ2-2; len: 14; d_gene: NA; v_gene: TRBV2; abundance: once; CDR3nt: TGTGCCTGCAGTGAGGAGGGGAACACCGGGGAGCTGTTTTTT; CDR3aa: CACSEEGNTGELFF
j_gene: TRBJ2-7; len: 14; d_gene: NA; v_gene: TRBV20-1; abundance: NA; CDR3nt: TGCAGTGCTAGACCCGGAGTAGCGGCCTACGAGCAGTACTTC; CDR3aa: CSARPGVAAYEQYF
j_gene: TRBJ1-4; len: 18; d_gene: TRBD1; v_gene: TRBV28; abundance: NA; CDR3nt: TGTGCCAGCAGTAGGGATACAGGGACAGCTCTGGCTAATGAAAAACTGTTTTTT; CDR3aa: CASSRDTGTALANEKLFF
j_gene: TRBJ1-2; len: 14; d_gene: TRBD1; v_gene: TRBV3-1; abundance: NA; CDR3nt: TGTGCCAGCAGCCGCAGAGGGGGCGAGGATGACTACACCTTC; CDR3aa: CASSRRGGEDDYTF
j_gene: TRBJ1-2; len: 13; d_gene: NA; v_gene: TRBV12-3/TRBV12-4; abundance: NA; CDR3nt: TGTGCCAGCGCCTTGACCGTGGCGGATGGCTACACCTTC; CDR3aa: CASALTVADGYTF
j_gene: TRBJ2-7; len: 14; d_gene: NA; v_gene: TRBV20-1; abundance: NA; CDR3nt: TGCAGTGCTTTAAGAGGGGGAAGCTCCTACGAGCAGTACTTC; CDR3aa: CSALRGGSSYEQYF
j_gene: TRBJ2-3; len: 15; d_gene: NA; v_gene: TRBV5-5; abundance: once; CDR3nt: TGTGCCAGCAGCGGAGGTTGGGGGGTGATAGATACGCAGTATTTT; CDR3aa: CASSGGWGVIDTQYF
j_gene: TRBJ2-1; len: 17; d_gene: NA; v_gene: TRBV6-2/TRBV6-3; abundance: NA; CDR3nt: TGTGCCAGCAGCCAAAAAGCAGGGGGACTGCTAGGCTATGAGCAGTTCTTC; CDR3aa: CASSQKAGGLLGYEQFF
j_gene: TRBJ1-2; len: 15; d_gene: NA; v_gene: TRBV20-1; abundance: few; CDR3nt: TGCAGTGCTCCGAATATTAAGGGGGGAATCTATGGCTACACCTTC; CDR3aa: CSAPNIKGGIYGYTF
j_gene: TRBJ2-3; len: 13; d_gene: NA; v_gene: TRBV12-3/TRBV12-4; abundance: NA; CDR3nt: TGTGCCAGCAGTGGGGTTAGAACAGATACGCAGTATTTT; CDR3aa: CASSGVRTDTQYF
j_gene: TRBJ2-1; len: 12; d_gene: NA; v_gene: TRBV20-1; abundance: NA; CDR3nt: TGCAGTGTTTGGGTCCTGGGAAATGAGCAGTTCTTC; CDR3aa: CSVWVLGNEQFF
j_gene: TRBJ1-1; len: 16; d_gene: TRBD1; v_gene: TRBV27; abundance: NA; CDR3nt: TGTGCCAGCAGTAGGACGACAGGGGTCGAGAACACTGAAGCTTTCTTT; CDR3aa: CASSRTTGVENTEAFF
j_gene: TRBJ2-6; len: 15; d_gene: NA; v_gene: TRBV28; abundance: NA; CDR3nt: TGTGCCAGCAGTTCATTGACCCCTGGGGCCAACGTCCTGACTTTC; CDR3aa: CASSSLTPGANVLTF
j_gene: TRBJ2-7; len: 13; d_gene: NA; v_gene: TRBV20-1; abundance: NA; CDR3nt: TGCAGTGCCCCCAAGTCAGACACCTACGAGCAGTACTTC; CDR3aa: CSAPKSDTYEQYF
j_gene: TRBJ2-7; len: 16; d_gene: TRBD2; v_gene: TRBV11-2; abundance: NA; CDR3nt: TGTGCCAGCAGGAGGCCCAGCGGGGGTAGAGGCAATGAGCAGTACTTC; CDR3aa: CASRRPSGGRGNEQYF
j_gene: TRBJ1-5; len: 15; d_gene: NA; v_gene: TRBV6-2/TRBV6-3; abundance: NA; CDR3nt: TGTGCCAGCAGTCCAGACAACCTTAGCAATCAGCTCCAGCATTTT; CDR3aa: CASSPDNLSNQLQHF
j_gene: TRBJ1-2; len: 16; d_gene: NA; v_gene: TRBV29-1; abundance: few; CDR3nt: TGCAGCGTTGAACCCCAGGACCGGACCGCTAACTATGGCTACACCTTC; CDR3aa: CSVEPQDRTANYGYTF
j_gene: TRBJ2-4; len: 16; d_gene: NA; v_gene: TRBV20-1; abundance: NA; CDR3nt: TGCAGTGCTAGAGATCGGCAGGTTTTAGCCAAAAACATTCAGTACTTC; CDR3aa: CSARDRQVLAKNIQYF
j_gene: TRBJ2-7; len: 13; d_gene: NA; v_gene: TRBV28; abundance: NA; CDR3nt: TGTGCCACCCACCCCGGGCACTCCTACGAGCAGTACTTC; CDR3aa: CATHPGHSYEQYF
j_gene: TRBJ1-3; len: 15; d_gene: NA; v_gene: TRBV2; abundance: NA; CDR3nt: TGTGCCAGCAGTGAACTGGGGAGATCTGGAAACACCATATATTTT; CDR3aa: CASSELGRSGNTIYF